The TCR beta chain under discussion was sequenced for a study of Ad26.COV2.S vaccination and SARS-CoV-2 variants (dated by TCRdb to about 2021). For the wider study: Donors in the vaccine arm were drawn from COV1001, a multicentre, randomized, double-blind, placebo-controlled phase I-IIa trial testing Ad26.COV2.S in healthy adults. Ad26.COV2.S was given intramuscularly at 5x10^10 or 1x10^11 viral particles, as a single shot or as two shots 56 days apart. TCRbeta repertoire sequencing served as the tool for gauging how specific and how broad the SARS-CoV-2-reactive T cell receptors were following Ad26.COV2.S vaccination. The TCR-sequenced set comprised roughly 30 samples: around 20 Ad26.COV2.S vaccine recipients, 5 placebo recipients and 8 SARS-CoV-2 convalescent individuals. Participants in the trial were split at random into five groups of five each, receiving low-dose or high-dose Ad26.COV2.S once or twice, or else placebo on both occasions. Investigators did not know the trial group allocation while performing experiments and assessing outcomes. General findings and caveats noted by the study authors: Higher spike-specific TCR breadth was observed in Ad26.COV2.S recipients than in placebo recipients (P = 0.0014). The authors noted that the TCR breadth and depth analyses may have underestimated total T cell responses. The study was not powered to compare responses between vaccine doses or regimens. After vaccination, substantial breadth of spike-specific CD8+ and CD4+ T cell responses was reported. Vaccine and placebo recipients had comparable non-spike TCR breadth, which fits with the vaccine containing only spike.

Sample treatment or condition, as interpreted from the label and publication: over 15 received Ad26.COV2.S at low or high dose, single or two shots; 5 received placebo; per-sample allocation not given. For vaccine and placebo recipients, repertoires were sequenced using samples collected on day 63 after the first injection. Between 29 July and 7 August 2020, Cohort 1b enrolled about 27 adults aged 18-55 years at one site in Boston, USA. Ad26.COV2.S consisted of a replication-incompetent adenovirus type 26 vector by which a prefusion-stabilized SARS-CoV-2 spike protein from the original Wuhan strain was expressed. TCRbeta CDR3 regions were sequenced with the immunoSEQ Assay. After extraction, genomic DNA underwent amplification by bias-controlled multiplex PCR, followed by high-throughput sequencing. As for how the authors treated the data: To quantify the absolute abundance of every unique TCRbeta CDR3 region, sequences were collapsed and filtered. Usable DNA was measured by amplifying reference genes present in all nucleated cells, and TCRbeta template counts were normalized to that usable DNA to estimate T cell fraction. Repertoire TCRs were annotated as SARS-CoV-2-specific when V gene, CDR3 amino acid sequence and J gene were exactly matched to a known reactive TCR set. The reference SARS-CoV-2 TCR set came from MIRA and was filtered for enrichment in COVID-19-positive ImmuneCODE repertoires, removing public or cross-reactive TCRs. Using the MIRA antigens, annotated TCRs were further analysed by specific ORF or by position within an ORF. Breadth was defined as the number of annotated unique rearrangements divided by the total number of unique productive rearrangements, and depth was defined as the summed frequency of the annotated unique rearrangements. TCR breadth was compared between groups using two-sided Wilcoxon rank-sum tests. TCRdb holds this immuneACCESS table with in-frame rearrangements only. Some clones are missing; in checked studies, unresolved V genes explain under half, and the rest has no known cause. Clonal size and the V and J genes are those of that table, whereas D and trimming came from the DNA. This sample lists some 290,000 clones; more than 70% were detected once. 1.5% to 2% of the sample is held by the ten biggest clonotypes.

Taken from the germline V gene (reference sequence), the CDR1 and CDR2 loops are LNHDA and SQIVND. The germline V end is reduced by 5 bases and the J end by 4 bases; junction bases left unmatched: 7. Counted from cysteine to phenylalanine, this CDR3 has 14 amino acids. The sequence is cut down to CDR3 DNA, 42 bases in frame from base 1. Details on this clone: Its cognate antigen has yet to be identified. The record has no base qualities; no much larger clone is one base away.

The TCR comes from a person between 18 and 65 years old who received the Ad26.COV2.S COVID-19 vaccine or a placebo. This specimen was peripheral blood, taken in a trial of Ad26.COV2.S vaccine versus placebo. In this chain, TRBV19 is recombined with TRBJ1-2; 7 bases in the middle match TRBD1. The CDR3 sequence is CASSGGTEFYGYTF. The DNA is as follows: TGTGCCAGTAGTGGGGGGACAGAATTCTATGGCTACACCTTC.